The clone carrying this T cell receptor (beta chain) has only a few counts. This record belongs to a study of blood T cell repertoires in COVID-19. The CDR3 runs to 13 residues. The V and J ends lost 4 bases and 2 bases respectively, with 12 bases between them. Germline CDR1 is GTSNPN and CDR2 is SVGIG (reference sequence). Sequencing used immunoSEQ multiplex PCR; TCRdb keeps in-frame clones, though not all of them. The sample shows fewer than 150,000 clones, roughly 80% of them seen only once. Participants were aged about 18 to 95 years, lived in some 23 US areas, and enrolled virtually. The sequence was collected from a man aged 25 to 45 who had recovered from COVID-19. Sequences were obtained from PBMCs or T cells enriched from blood (not recorded which). The chain joins TRBV30 to TRBJ2-7, with D maybe TRBD1 (5 bases). The CDR3 DNA is TGTGCCTGGACGCTAGGGGCGGCCTACGAGCAGTACTTC. Translation gives CAWTLGAAYEQYF. Variable domain in full (rest from reference TRBV30 and TRBJ2-7): SQTIHQWPATLVQPVGSPLSLECTVEGTSNPNLYWYRQAAGRGLQLLFYSVGIGQISSEVPQNLSASRPQDRQFILSSKKLLLSDSGFYLCAWTLGAAYEQYFGPGTRLTVT.